Below, 16 T cell receptor beta chains from the same sample are listed, as sequenced in a study of shared clonotypes between healthy human individuals. Assay used: immunoSEQ multiplex PCR; TCRdb lists only in-frame clones, some missing. The sample shows about 1.1 million clones, 70% to 85% of them seen only once. Specimen: memory CD4+ T cells from PBMCs. Subset specified: CD45RA-negative fraction. Receptor source: a young man in good health. Some clones in this sample may be carry-over from other donors' samples.

This chain links TRBV5-4 with TRBJ2-7; the match to TRBD2 covers 11 bases. This CDR3 is built from 18 residues. The J segment lost 3 bases and the V segment lost 4 bases, leaving 15 bases of the junction unmatched. The germline gives CDR1 SGHNT, CDR2 YYREEE (reference sequence). The CDR3 DNA reads TGTGCCAGCAGCCCTCACGGTAGCGGGAGGGCCAATGACTACGAGCAGTACTTC. Translated, it gives CASSPHGSGRANDYEQYF.

The J gene is TRBJ2-3, the V gene TRBV19; tentatively, D is TRBD2 (5 bases). There are 12 residues in the CDR3. Germline V lookup: CDR1 LNHDA, CDR2 SQIVND (reference sequence). V was pared by 3 bases and J by 5 bases, with 6 bases between. The CDR3 is CASSMGEDTQYF. For the CDR3, the DNA is TGTGCCAGTAGTATGGGAGAAGATACGCAGTATTTT.

The chain carries TRBV7-2 and TRBJ2-7; perhaps TRBD2 as D (7 bases). Germline V lookup: CDR1 SGHTA, CDR2 FQGNSA. V dropped 11 bases and J dropped 3 bases, with 17 bases sitting between them. CDR3 length: 13 amino acids. The chain's CDR3 is CAAGASANYEQYF. CDR3 coding DNA: TGTGCCGCGGGGGCTAGCGCCAACTACGAGCAGTACTTC. Using reference TRBV7-2 and TRBJ2-7 for the parts outside the CDR3, the full variable domain is GAGVSQSPSNKVTEKGKDVELRCDPISGHTALYWYRQSLGQGLEFLIYFQGNSAPDKSGLPSDRFSAERTGGSVSTLTIQRTQQEDSAVYLCAAGASANYEQYFGPGTRLTVT.

J is TRBJ2-7 and V is TRBV28, with 8 bases fitting TRBD1. CDR1 is MDHEN, CDR2 SYDVKM, per germline. The V gene end was trimmed by 6 bases and the J gene end by 4 bases; junction bases not matched to a gene: 11. The length of the CDR3 is 15 residues. In nucleotides, the CDR3 is TGTGCCAGCAGACCAGGGGGCACGACAAAGTACGAGCAGTACTTC. Encoded protein: CASRPGGTTKYEQYF.

This chain joins TRBV11-2 and TRBJ1-4; TRBD1 matches at 12 bases. Trimming took 4 bases from V and 0 from J; bases not matched to a gene: 9. Germline V gene lookup returns CDR1 SGHAT and CDR2 FQNNGV. CDR3 size: 19 residues. The CDR3 bases are TGTGCCAGCAGCTCCAGCCGGGACAGGGGGCTTGCAACTAATGAAAAACTGTTTTTT. It yields the protein CASSSSRDRGLATNEKLFF.

For the CDR3, the DNA is TGTGCCAGCAGTTACTCGGCCAGCTCTAACTATGGCTACACCTTC. Its protein product is CASSYSASSNYGYTF. V is TRBV6-6 and J is TRBJ1-2; D unresolved. This CDR3 region has 15 residues. CDR1 is MNHNY and CDR2 is SVGAGI in the germline V gene (reference sequence). The V and J ends lost 0 bases and 0 bases respectively, with 8 bases between them.

This clone turned up a few times. CDR3: CASSLGVAGEETQYF. DNA for the CDR3: TGCGCCAGCAGCTTGGGTGTGGCAGGGGAAGAGACCCAGTACTTC. V gene TRBV5-1 combines with J gene TRBJ2-5; perhaps TRBD1 as D (6 bases). The germline V gene has CDR1 SGHRS and CDR2 YFSETQ. Trimming removed 0 bases from V and 3 bases from J, with 12 bases in between. The CDR3 has 15 residues.

The table lists this clone with a count of one. The junction does not match germline at one end; this may be a read error. The V and J genes are TRBV30 and TRBJ2-2, with 9 bases lining up with TRBD2. Germline V gene lookup returns CDR1 GTSNPN and CDR2 SVGIG (reference sequence). The CDR3 spans 15 residues. CDR3 sequence (DNA): TGTGCCTGGGAGGGGGGGCTAGCGGGAACCGAGGAGCTGTTTTTT. Its protein product is CAWEGGLAGTEELFF. The variable domain in full, with the rest retrieved from reference TRBV30 and TRBJ2-2, is SQTIHQWPATLVQPVGSPLSLECTVEGTSNPNLYWYRQAAGRGLQLLFYSVGIGQISSEVPQNLSASRPQDRQFILSSKKLLLSDSGFYLCAWEGGLAGTEELFFGEGSRLTVL.

The chain joins TRBV11-3 to TRBJ2-7, with D possibly TRBD1 on 6 matching bases. The V end lost 5 bases, the J end lost 5 bases, and 16 bases lay between the germline ends. Germline assignment: CDR1 SGHNT and CDR2 YENEEA. The CDR3 is 14 residues long. The CDR3 nucleotides are TGTGCCAGCAGCCTTACAGGGTCGACCCACGAGCAGTACTTC. It translates to CASSLTGSTHEQYF.

The rearrangement uses TRBV29-1 and TRBJ2-3, with TRBD2 matching 12 bases. The ends lost 6 bases at V and 4 bases at J; junction bases unmatched: 8. This CDR3 has 15 residues. Germline CDR1 reads SQVTM; CDR2 reads ANQGSEA. The CDR3 DNA follows: TGCAGCGTAAATCTAGCGGGAGGGGGGGCAGATACGCAGTATTTT. The encoded protein is CSVNLAGGGADTQYF.

The rearrangement uses TRBV6-1 and TRBJ1-4; weak D call: TRBD1 (5 bases). The CDR3 loop spans 15 amino acids. The germline V and J ends were trimmed by 7 bases and 7 bases, with 19 bases remaining between them. Looked up from germline, CDR1 is MNHNS and CDR2 is SASEGT. The CDR3, as DNA: TGTGCCAGCAACTTGATGGTCGGGCAGGGTGAAAAACTGTTTTTT. This translates into CASNLMVGQGEKLFF.

The chain recombines TRBV2 with TRBJ2-2; the D is unclear. This CDR3 has 11 residues. V was shortened by 7 bases and J by 7 bases, with 7 bases between the two germline ends. The V gene's germline CDR1 is SNHLY and CDR2 FYNNEI. DNA of the CDR3: TGTGCCAGCAATGGTATCGGGGAGCTGTTTTTT. It yields the protein CASNGIGELFF.

The chain employs TRBV30 and TRBJ1-3, with 8 positions matching TRBD1. Germline V gene sequence: CDR1 GTSNPN, CDR2 SVGIG (reference sequence). V gave up 2 bases and J gave up 0 bases; unmatched junction bases: 0. The CDR3 spans 14 residues. The CDR3 protein is CAWSTGGSGNTIYF. The CDR3 bases are TGTGCCTGGAGTACAGGGGGCTCTGGAAACACCATATATTTT.

The J gene is TRBJ1-1, the V gene TRBV2; 7 nucleotides match TRBD1. The germline CDR1 and CDR2 sequences are SNHLY and FYNNEI. The ends lost 1 base at V and 1 base at J; junction bases unmatched: 9. The CDR3 has 17 amino acids. The CDR3 reads CASSEGGRGLSNTEAFF. Written as DNA, the CDR3 is TGTGCCAGCAGTGAAGGCGGCAGGGGGTTGTCGAACACTGAAGCTTTCTTT.

Comment on this clone: Other nucleotide sequences in the sample specify the same CDR3. The chain couples TRBV29-1 to TRBJ2-7, with D perhaps matching TRBD1 or TRBD2 (5 bases each). Germline V gene sequence: CDR1 SQVTM, CDR2 ANQGSEA. V was cut by 3 bases and J by 0 bases, with 9 bases left in between. The CDR3 extends over 13 amino acids. The CDR3 protein is CSVDRGDSYEQYF. The CDR3 nucleotides read TGCAGCGTTGATAGAGGGGACTCCTACGAGCAGTACTTC.

Comments on this clone: Other nucleotide sequences in the sample specify the same CDR3. V and J are TRBV5-4 and TRBJ2-3, with 8 bases lining up with TRBD2. Germline CDR1 SGHNT, CDR2 YYREEE (reference sequence). Unmatched junction bases numbered 3, after V lost 0 bases and J lost 3 bases. This CDR3 comprises 15 residues. As DNA, the CDR3 is TGTGCCAGCAGCTTGGGGCTAGCGGGTACAGATACGCAGTATTTT. This translates into CASSLGLAGTDTQYF.